This record looks at one T cell receptor beta chain sequence and its context. The antigen is not known. The sample originates from a study of T cell repertoires in ileal Crohn's disease. Study-level points and caveats: Endoscopy was done a median about seven months after surgery.

Time point given: neoterminal ileum biopsy at postoperative endoscopy, about 6 months after surgery. Only in-frame clones appear in the TCRdb table, and some are missing; sequencing was by immunoSEQ multiplex PCR. The sample has about 15,000 clones, more than 60% seen once. CDR3 length equals 14 residues. V shed 5 bases and J 3 bases; nucleotides not matched to a gene: 5. CDR1 SGHTA and CDR2 FQGNSA come from the germline V gene. This chain joins TRBV7-2 and TRBJ2-7, with 9 bases matching TRBD2. Sequences were obtained from ileal tissue. The clonotype was recovered from an adult with Crohn's disease. CDR3 DNA sequence: TGTGCCAGCAGCCCGCGGGAGGGCCACTACGAGCAGTACTTC. It specifies CASSPREGHYEQYF.